A single sample is the source of the 8 T cell receptor beta chains below, sequenced in a study of T cells in Graves' hyperthyroidism and ophthalmopathy. TCR beta CDR3 sequences were amplified from RNA transcripts. HTBI primers were employed in a first-round RT-PCR of the TCR CDR3. Each CDR3 protein is one row after TCRdb ran MiXCR on the multiplex PCR reads. The sample lists hundreds of thousands of distinct CDR3 sequences, around 15% occurring once. The material sequenced was blood. These receptors all come from a woman aged 40 to 50 with Graves' ophthalmopathy.

DNA for the CDR3: TGCAGTGCTAGAGATAGCCGGCGGGGGCTATACAATGAGCAGTTCTTC. It translates to CSARDSRRGLYNEQFF. The rearrangement uses TRBV20-1 and TRBJ2-1, with D maybe TRBD2 (7 bases). This CDR3 spans 16 amino acids. Per germline, CDR1 DFQATT and CDR2 SNEGSKA (reference sequence). Trimming took off 0 bases at V and 4 bases at J, with 16 bases between the two ends.

This clonotype has a count of ten or more. V and J are TRBV28 and TRBJ2-5; a possible D gene is TRBD2 (5 bases). The CDR3 is 14 amino acids. The germline V gene encodes CDR1 MDHEN and CDR2 SYDVKM. Trimming stripped 2 bases from V and 5 bases from J, with 12 bases between. The CDR3 region has the DNA TGTGCCAGCAGTTTAGGAGGAGTTGATGAGACCCAGTACTTC. Protein product: CASSLGGVDETQYF. The whole variable domain, filled in from reference TRBV28 and TRBJ2-5, reads DVKVTQSSRYLVKRTGEKVFLECVQDMDHENMFWYRQDPGLGLRLIYFSYDVKMKEKGDIPEGYSVSREKKERFSLILESASTNQTSMYLCASSLGGVDETQYFGPGTRLLVL.

This clonotype was seen many times. This chain links TRBV18 with TRBJ1-1; D is unclear. Germline values: CDR1 KGHSH, CDR2 LQKENI. This CDR3 has 12 residues. Trimming took off 3 bases at V and 1 base at J, with 3 bases between the two ends. The CDR3 protein is CASSPSNTEAFF. The CDR3 bases are TGTGCCAGCTCACCTTCGAACACTGAAGCTTTCTTT. The variable domain in full, with the rest retrieved from reference TRBV18 and TRBJ1-1, is NAGVMQNPRHLVRRRGQEARLRCSPMKGHSHVYWYRQLPEEGLKFMVYLQKENIIDESGMPKERFSAEFPKEGPSILRIQQVVRGDSAAYFCASSPSNTEAFFGQGTRLTVV.

This clonotype was counted many times. The chain employs TRBV11-2 and TRBJ2-2; TRBD1 agrees at 7 bases. V shed 3 bases and J 1 base; nucleotides not matched to a gene: 8. CDR3 size: 17 residues. Per the germline V gene, CDR1 is SGHAT and CDR2 is FQNNGV. CDR3: CASSFDREGLNTGELFF. The CDR3, as DNA: TGTGCCAGCAGCTTCGACAGGGAAGGGTTGAACACCGGGGAGCTGTTTTTT.

J is TRBJ1-4 and V is TRBV24-1; possible D gene TRBD1, 6 bases. The ends were cut back, 5 bases at V and 4 bases at J, with 7 bases in the middle. This CDR3 has 13 residues. From germline, CDR1 is KGHDR and CDR2 SFDVKD. This chain's CDR3 is CATSGRGNEKLFF. The CDR3 DNA is TGTGCCACCAGTGGCAGGGGTAATGAAAAACTGTTTTTT.

The chain joins TRBV27 to TRBJ2-7; possibly TRBD1 or TRBD2 for D (6 bases each). Trimming shortened V by 5 bases and J by 4 bases, and 18 bases separated the two germline ends. This CDR3 is built from 15 residues. Germline CDR1 and CDR2: MNHEY and SMNVEV (reference sequence). CDR3 sequence (DNA): TGTGCCAGCAGTACCGAGGGGGGCGGTGGGTACGAGCAGTACTTC. This gives the protein CASSTEGGGGYEQYF.

This clonotype has more than one count but fewer than ten. V gene TRBV5-8 combines with J gene TRBJ1-6; D ambiguous. The germline V and J ends were trimmed by 5 bases and 5 bases, with 11 bases remaining between them. This CDR3 has 14 amino acids. The germline V gene has CDR1 SGHTS and CDR2 YDEGEE. Here the CDR3 reads CASSGSPDNSPLHF. In DNA form, the CDR3 reads TGTGCCAGCAGTGGGTCCCCTGATAATTCACCCCTCCACTTT.

This sequence joins TRBV6-2 or TRBV6-3 and TRBJ1-3; D is undetermined. Germline V CDR1 and CDR2: MNHEY, SVGEGT. This CDR3 is built from 14 residues. The ends were cut back, 2 bases at V and 4 bases at J, with 9 bases in the middle. CDR3 in amino acids: CASSYQTGGNTIYF. CDR3 sequence (DNA): TGTGCCAGCAGTTACCAAACGGGGGGAAACACCATATATTTT.